Listed here are 19 T cell receptor beta chains from one sample, sequenced in a study of blood T cell repertoires in COVID-19. This table comes from immunoSEQ multiplex PCR, and its TCRdb copy is limited to in-frame clones, with some not included. The data contain hundreds of thousands of clones, roughly 91% of them singletons. The sequencing input was PBMCs or T cells enriched from blood (not recorded which). These receptors originate from a woman between 25 and 40 years old who had recovered from COVID-19.

Of note for this clone: The junction departs from the called germline gene at one end, perhaps through a read error. The rearrangement links TRBV4-1 to TRBJ1-4, with 7 bases that match TRBD1. The CDR3 length is 16 residues. Germline V gene lookup returns CDR1 MGHRA and CDR2 YSYEKL. As DNA, the CDR3 is TGCGCCAGCAGCCAAGGCGGCAGGGGGGTTAATGACAAACTGTTTTTT. Residues: CASSQGGRGVNDKLFF.

This chain connects TRBV7-2 to TRBJ2-3; 9 nucleotides line up with TRBD2. With 1 base clipped from V and 6 bases from J, the junction kept 8 bases outside the gene matches. The CDR3 has 16 residues. Germline loops: CDR1 SGHTA, CDR2 FQGNSA. The CDR3 is CASSLGVAGDGDTQYF. CDR3 DNA sequence: TGTGCCAGCAGCTTAGGGGTAGCGGGGGACGGGGATACGCAGTATTTT.

The V and J genes are TRBV6-1 and TRBJ1-1; no clear D. The V gene lost 3 bases and the J gene lost 0 bases, with 5 bases spanning the gap. The CDR3 contains 13 residues. Germline V CDR1 and CDR2: MNHNS, SASEGT. CDR3 nucleotide sequence: TGTGCCAGCAGTGACAGTATGAACACTGAAGCTTTCTTT. This translates into CASSDSMNTEAFF.

This clone was seen just once. This chain uses TRBV10-3 with TRBJ1-1; TRBD1 agrees at 7 bases. V lost 10 bases and J lost 4; bases outside the gene matches: 15. Germline V gene data show CDR1 as ENHRY and CDR2 as SYGVKD. The CDR3 covers 15 residues. In nucleotides, the CDR3 is TGTGCCAGCCGATTCTCGGGGGCAGGGGGCACTGAAGCTTTCTTT. It encodes CASRFSGAGGTEAFF.

The V gene is TRBV4-1, the J gene TRBJ2-7; TRBD2 matches at 7 bases. This CDR3 is built from 16 residues. Germline CDR1 and CDR2: MGHRA and YSYEKL. Unmatched junction bases numbered 10, after V lost 4 bases and J lost 1 base. CDR3 nucleotides: TGCGCCAGCAGCCGGGGCGGCCTAGCGGATTCCTACGAGCAGTACTTC. Amino acids: CASSRGGLADSYEQYF.

The rearrangement joins TRBV28 to TRBJ2-7; possibly TRBD2 for D (6 bases). Germline lookup yields CDR1 MDHEN and CDR2 SYDVKM. This CDR3 spans 13 amino acids. Trimming took 4 bases from V and 3 from J, leaving 10 bases between them. The CDR3 here is CASSSPGVYEQYF. The CDR3 bases are TGTGCCAGCAGTTCCCCGGGGGTCTACGAGCAGTACTTC. Looking up the rest from reference TRBV28 and TRBJ2-7 gives the full variable domain: DVKVTQSSRYLVKRTGEKVFLECVQDMDHENMFWYRQDPGLGLRLIYFSYDVKMKEKGDIPEGYSVSREKKERFSLILESASTNQTSMYLCASSSPGVYEQYFGPGTRLTVT.

The chain employs TRBV5-4 and TRBJ1-6, with TRBD1 matching 8 bases. The CDR3 totals 16 residues. The V and J ends lost 4 bases and 0 bases, in that order; junction bases with no gene match: 3. Germline V gene lookup returns CDR1 SGHNT and CDR2 YYREEE (reference sequence). The CDR3 nucleotides are TGTGCCAGCAGCCGGACAGGGAGCTCCTATAATTCACCCCTCCACTTT. This translates into CASSRTGSSYNSPLHF. Filled out from reference TRBV5-4 and TRBJ1-6, the complete variable domain reads ETGVTQSPTHLIKTRGQQVTLRCSSQSGHNTVSWYQQALGQGPQFIFQYYREEENGRGNFPPRFSGLQFPNYSSELNVNALELDDSALYLCASSRTGSSYNSPLHFGNGTRLTVT.

V gene TRBV27 combines with J gene TRBJ1-5; 10 bases align to TRBD1. Trimming removed 5 bases from V and 0 bases from J; junction bases left unmatched: 7. Per germline, CDR1 MNHEY and CDR2 SMNVEV (reference sequence). The CDR3 loop spans 17 amino acids. CDR3 sequence reads: CASSPTGGLYSNQPQHF. Here the CDR3 DNA reads TGTGCCAGCAGTCCGACAGGGGGCCTATATAGCAATCAGCCCCAGCATTTT.

Comment on this clone: The germline gene is not matched at one end of the junction; a read error may be the cause. The chain employs TRBV19 and TRBJ1-5; possibly TRBD1 for D (6 bases). CDR1 and CDR2 (germline): LNHDA, SQIVND (reference sequence). The CDR3 loop spans 16 amino acids. The CDR3 DNA sequence: TGTGCCAGTAGTATTGGGGCAGGGGAAGGCAAACAGCCCCAGCATTTT. It encodes CASSIGAGEGKQPQHF.

The V call is TRBV5-1, the J call TRBJ1-1, with D unresolved. Germline loops: CDR1 SGHRS, CDR2 YFSETQ. With 0 bases removed from V and 0 bases from J, the gap between germline ends came to 6 bases. The CDR3 extends over 14 amino acids. CDR3 in amino acids: CASSLAHLNTEAFF. The CDR3 region has the DNA TGCGCCAGCAGCTTGGCACATTTGAACACTGAAGCTTTCTTT.

Turning to this clone: The junction departs from the called germline gene at one end, perhaps through a read error. The CDR3 nucleotides are TGTGCTAGCAGCTTAGCCGGGACAGGGGGAGGTGAGCAGTTCTTC. Translated, it gives CASSLAGTGGGEQFF. V gene TRBV7-7 combines with J gene TRBJ2-1; 11 nucleotides match TRBD1. Germline loops: CDR1 SSHAT, CDR2 FNYEAQ (reference sequence). The CDR3 runs to 15 residues.

The V call is TRBV3-1 (or the pseudogene TRBV3-2), the J call TRBJ2-7; D unclear. Germline-derived CDR1 and CDR2 are LGHDT and YNNKEL (reference sequence). V lost 4 bases and J lost 3, with 7 bases in between. The CDR3 is 12 amino acids. This CDR3 reads CASSLLSYEQYF. For the CDR3, the DNA is TGTGCCAGCAGCCTCTTGAGCTACGAGCAGTACTTC.

The chain combines TRBV27 with TRBJ2-1; maybe TRBD1 (6 bases). The CDR3 loop spans 14 amino acids. Germline CDR1 reads MNHEY; CDR2 reads SMNVEV (reference sequence). The V end lost 0 bases, the J end lost 5 bases, and 8 bases lay between the germline ends. The CDR3 region has the DNA TGTGCCAGCAGTTTATCCAGGGGAAACAATGAGCAGTTCTTC. It translates to CASSLSRGNNEQFF.

CDR3 amino acids: CASSGPGDEAFF. The CDR3 coding sequence is TGTGCCAGCAGTGGGCCGGGAGATGAAGCTTTCTTT. This chain connects TRBV2 to TRBJ1-1; no firm D call. Trimming removed 4 bases at V and 7 bases at J, with 10 bases between. CDR1 and CDR2 from the germline V gene are SNHLY and FYNNEI. CDR3 size: 12 residues.

The chain is built from TRBV9 and TRBJ1-1, with a tentative D call TRBD1 (6 bases). Trimming took off 3 bases at V and 5 bases at J, with 14 bases between the two ends. The germline V gene encodes CDR1 SGDLS and CDR2 YYNGEE. This CDR3 spans 14 amino acids. The CDR3 DNA reads as TGTGCCAGCAGCGCGGAAGGGGGAGTGACTGAAGCTTTCTTT. Its protein product is CASSAEGGVTEAFF.

V gene TRBV3-1 (or the pseudogene TRBV3-2) combines with J gene TRBJ2-5; TRBD2 is a possible D gene (7 bases). This CDR3 has 15 residues. The germline V gene has CDR1 LGHDT and CDR2 YNNKEL (reference sequence). V dropped 2 bases and J dropped 5 bases, with 15 bases sitting between them. CDR3 nucleotides: TGTGCCAGCAGCCAACCATCGGGGGGCGGGGAGACCCAGTACTTC. It codes for CASSQPSGGGETQYF.

This clone was seen only a few times. The genes are TRBV29-1 and TRBJ1-2; the D gene is possibly TRBD1 (6 bases). This CDR3 has 12 amino acids. From germline, CDR1 is SQVTM and CDR2 ANQGSEA. Trimming pared 1 base from V and 4 bases from J, leaving 7 bases between. The DNA for the CDR3 is TGCAGCGTTGAAGTAGGGGGCTATGGCTACACCTTC. Translating it yields CSVEVGGYGYTF.

For this clone: This specimen includes other DNA sequences encoding the same CDR3. This chain connects TRBV18 to TRBJ2-3; TRBD2 matches at 12 bases. Germline lookup yields CDR1 KGHSH and CDR2 LQKENI. This CDR3 has 16 amino acids. V lost 2 bases, J lost 2 bases, and 2 bases stayed unmatched. CDR3 nucleotide sequence: TGTGCCAGCTCACCAAGACTAGCGGGGGACACAGATACGCAGTATTTT. The encoded protein is CASSPRLAGDTDTQYF.

The chain recombines TRBV30 with TRBJ2-6; 10 positions match TRBD2. There are 18 residues in the CDR3. Germline values: CDR1 GTSNPN, CDR2 SVGIG (reference sequence). The V gene end was trimmed by 7 bases and the J gene end by 1 base; junction bases not matched to a gene: 13. CDR3 sequence reads: CASRKREGSGSGANVLTF. CDR3 bases: TGTGCCTCCAGAAAGCGGGAGGGCTCTGGATCTGGGGCCAACGTCCTGACTTTC.